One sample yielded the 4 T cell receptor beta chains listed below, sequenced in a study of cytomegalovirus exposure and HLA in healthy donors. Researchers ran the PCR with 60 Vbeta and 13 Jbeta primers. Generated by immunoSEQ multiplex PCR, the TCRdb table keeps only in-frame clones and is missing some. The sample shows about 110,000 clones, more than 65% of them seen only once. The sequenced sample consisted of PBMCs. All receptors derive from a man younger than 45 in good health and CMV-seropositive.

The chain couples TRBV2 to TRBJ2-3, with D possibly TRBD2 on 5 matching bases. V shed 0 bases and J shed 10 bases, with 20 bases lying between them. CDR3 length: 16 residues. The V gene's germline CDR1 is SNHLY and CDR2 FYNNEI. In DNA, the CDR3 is TGTGCCAGCAGTGAAGCGCCCCGCTCGGGAAGGGATTCGCAGTATTTT. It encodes CASSEAPRSGRDSQYF.

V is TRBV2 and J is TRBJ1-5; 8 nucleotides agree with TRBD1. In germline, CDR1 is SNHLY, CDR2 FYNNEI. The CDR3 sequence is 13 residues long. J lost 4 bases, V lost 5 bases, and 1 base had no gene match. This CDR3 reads CASSRQGNQPQHF. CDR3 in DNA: TGTGCCAGCAGTCGACAGGGGAATCAGCCCCAGCATTTT.

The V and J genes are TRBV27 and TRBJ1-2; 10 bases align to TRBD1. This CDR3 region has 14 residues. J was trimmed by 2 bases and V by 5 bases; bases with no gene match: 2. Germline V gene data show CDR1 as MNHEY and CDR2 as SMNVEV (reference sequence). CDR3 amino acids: CASSDRGQNYGYTF. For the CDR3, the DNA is TGTGCCAGCAGTGACAGGGGGCAGAACTATGGCTACACCTTC.

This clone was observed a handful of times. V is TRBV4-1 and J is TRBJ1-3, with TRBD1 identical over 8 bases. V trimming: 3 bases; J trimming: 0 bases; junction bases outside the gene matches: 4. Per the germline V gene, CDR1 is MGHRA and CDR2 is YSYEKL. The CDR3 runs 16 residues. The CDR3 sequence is CASSQGQADSGNTIYF. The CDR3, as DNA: TGCGCCAGCAGCCAGGGACAGGCTGACTCTGGAAACACCATATATTTT.